A few counts support the clone carrying this T cell receptor beta chain. Its antigen is unidentified. The CDR3 length is 15 residues. Per the germline V gene, CDR1 is SEHNR and CDR2 is FQNEAQ (reference sequence). V lost 6 bases and J lost 2, with 14 bases in between. MiXCR, applied by TCRdb to the 5' RACE reads, yields one record per CDR3 protein. The profile covers more than 400,000 distinct CDR3 sequences, with around 15% appearing a single time and around 0.4% taken by the ten largest. The data are from a study of identical twins. Overall study results and limits: Among out-of-frame alpha sequences shared by twins, low generation probability occurred in excess.

The same sample was also used in a study of yellow fever vaccine responses in identical twins. That work contributes: Among the twins, the vaccine T cell response reportedly seemed partly convergent and partly personalized.

The clonotype originates from a woman in her late teens or twenties in good health. The genes are TRBV7-9 and TRBJ1-3; D is undetermined. Sample: CD4+ T cells sorted from blood. The DNA of the CDR3 is TGTGCCAGCAGTTTCCCCGGGTGGGCTGGAAACACCATATATTTT. Translated, it gives CASSFPGWAGNTIYF. Together with reference TRBV7-9 and TRBJ1-3, the CDR3 gives the full variable domain: DTGVSQNPRHKITKRGQNVTFRCDPISEHNRLYWYRQTLGQGPEFLTYFQNEAQLEKSRLLSDRFSAERPKGSFSTLEIQRTEQGDSAMYLCASSFPGWAGNTIYFGEGSWLTVV.